This record looks at one T cell receptor (beta chain) sequence and its context. Antigen: not known. Trimming left V 0 bases short and J 4 bases short, with 14 bases between. Germline values: CDR1 SGHDT, CDR2 YYEEEE. The length of the CDR3 is 16 residues. This record belongs to a study of T cell clonotyping in hematopoietic cell transplantation. Method: immunoSEQ multiplex PCR; TCRdb's copy keeps in-frame clones and lacks some. The sample carries 13,000 to 15,000 clones, around 98% recorded once. Samples: about 28 days before transplant, then days 30, 100 and 180 after. Findings of the study overall: No sorting was done, leaving CD4 and CD8 contributions mixed. Broader posttransplant TCR repertoire diversity was predicted by graft donor and pretransplant recipient Inverse Simpson Index values. Pathologically expanded recipient clonotypes increased progressively from day 30 to day 180 as diversity fell.

Sequences were derived from peripheral blood mononuclear cells, sampled 30 days after allogeneic stem cell transplant. This chain uses TRBV5-6 with TRBJ1-3, with TRBD1 as a possible D gene (6 bases). This TCR was sampled from a female patient in her 50s who had an allogeneic stem cell transplant from an unrelated donor, so T cells may come from the graft donor. Some clones in this sample may be carry-over from other donors' samples. The DNA of the CDR3 is TGTGCCAGCAGCTTGGTTTGGCAGGGGTCGGGAAACACCATATATTTT. Translating it yields CASSLVWQGSGNTIYF.